This T cell receptor (beta chain) was found in a study of T-cell memory formation after mild COVID-19. Study at large: Across donors, TCR clusters were largely donor specific. The study, taken as a whole, reports: The pre-infection memory compartment contained some responding clones, suggesting cross-reactive memory joined.

The 5'RACE method, run with constant-segment primers, produced TCR alpha and TCR beta cDNA libraries (carrying sample barcodes and UMIs). TCRdb re-analysed the 5' RACE reads in MiXCR, keeping a single row per CDR3 protein. Of roughly 280,000 distinct CDR3 sequences in the sample, roughly 8.2% were seen once. Worth noting for this clonotype: Its antigen is as yet unknown.

Germline lookup yields CDR1 SGHTA and CDR2 FQGNSA. The CDR3 sequence is 15 residues long. With 3 bases removed from V and 3 bases from J, the gap between germline ends came to 14 bases. This clonotype was sampled from a man in his late teens or twenties who had mild COVID-19 (a few samples of this study predate the infection). Cell type and time point are not known. This chain links TRBV7-2 with TRBJ2-5; a possible D gene is TRBD1 (6 bases). The sample was PBMCs or a T cell subset sorted from them (not recorded which). The CDR3 DNA reads as TGTGCCAGCAGCTTGTCGACAGGCTCAAAAGAGACCCAGTACTTC. It yields the protein CASSLSTGSKETQYF.